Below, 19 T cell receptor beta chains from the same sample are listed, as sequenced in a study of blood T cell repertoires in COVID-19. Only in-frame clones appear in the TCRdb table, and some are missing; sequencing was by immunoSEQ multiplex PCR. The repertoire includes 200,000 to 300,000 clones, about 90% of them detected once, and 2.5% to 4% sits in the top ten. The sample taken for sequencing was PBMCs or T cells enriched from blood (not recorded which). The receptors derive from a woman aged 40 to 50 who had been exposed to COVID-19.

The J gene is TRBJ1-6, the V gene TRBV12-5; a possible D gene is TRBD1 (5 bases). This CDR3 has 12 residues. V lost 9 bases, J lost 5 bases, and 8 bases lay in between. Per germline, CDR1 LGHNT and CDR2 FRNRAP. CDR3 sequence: CASGQDNSPLHF. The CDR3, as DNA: TGTGCTAGCGGACAAGATAATTCACCCCTCCACTTT.

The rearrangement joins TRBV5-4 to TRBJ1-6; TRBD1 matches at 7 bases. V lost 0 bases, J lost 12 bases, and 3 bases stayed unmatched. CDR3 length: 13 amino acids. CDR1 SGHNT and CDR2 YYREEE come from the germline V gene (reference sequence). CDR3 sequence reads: CASSLGTGRPLHF. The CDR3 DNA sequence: TGTGCCAGCAGCTTGGGGACAGGCAGACCCCTCCACTTT.

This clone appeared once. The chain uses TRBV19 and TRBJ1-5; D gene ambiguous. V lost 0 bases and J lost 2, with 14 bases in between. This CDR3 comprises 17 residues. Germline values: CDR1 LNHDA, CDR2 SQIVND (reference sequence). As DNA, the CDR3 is TGTGCCAGTAGTATAGAATGGAGGGCCTGGGGCAATCAGCCCCAGCATTTT. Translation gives CASSIEWRAWGNQPQHF.

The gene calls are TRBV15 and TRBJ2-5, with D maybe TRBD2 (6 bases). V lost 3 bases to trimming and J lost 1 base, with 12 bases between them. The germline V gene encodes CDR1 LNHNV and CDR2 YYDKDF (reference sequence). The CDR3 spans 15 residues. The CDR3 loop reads CATSSGGEGQETQYF. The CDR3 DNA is TGTGCCACCAGCAGCGGGGGAGAGGGCCAAGAGACCCAGTACTTC.

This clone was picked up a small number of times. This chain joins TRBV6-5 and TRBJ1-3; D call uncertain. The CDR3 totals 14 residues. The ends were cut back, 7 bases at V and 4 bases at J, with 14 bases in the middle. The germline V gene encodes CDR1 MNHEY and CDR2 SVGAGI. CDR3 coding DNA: TGTGCCAGCAAAGTGAATGGGCCCGGAAACACCATATATTTT. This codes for CASKVNGPGNTIYF.

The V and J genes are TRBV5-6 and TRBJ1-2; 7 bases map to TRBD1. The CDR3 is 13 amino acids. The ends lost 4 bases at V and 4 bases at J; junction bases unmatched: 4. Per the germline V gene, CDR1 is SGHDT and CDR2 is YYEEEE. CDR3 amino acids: CASSLTGTYGYTF. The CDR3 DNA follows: TGTGCCAGCAGCCTGACAGGGACCTATGGCTACACCTTC.

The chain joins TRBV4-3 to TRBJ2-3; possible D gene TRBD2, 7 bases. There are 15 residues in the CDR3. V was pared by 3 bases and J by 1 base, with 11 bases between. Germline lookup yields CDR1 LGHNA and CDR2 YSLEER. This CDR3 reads CASSQGAGGTDTQYF. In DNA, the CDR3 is TGCGCCAGCAGCCAGGGGGCGGGGGGCACAGATACGCAGTATTTT.

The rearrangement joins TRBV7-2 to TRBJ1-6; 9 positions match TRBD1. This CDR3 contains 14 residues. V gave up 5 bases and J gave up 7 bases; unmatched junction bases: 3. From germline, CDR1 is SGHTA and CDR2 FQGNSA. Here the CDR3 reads CASSQGQGNSPLHF. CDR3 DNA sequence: TGTGCCAGCAGCCAGGGACAGGGCAATTCACCCCTCCACTTT. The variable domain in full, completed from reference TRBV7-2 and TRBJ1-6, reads GAGVSQSPSNKVTEKGKDVELRCDPISGHTALYWYRQSLGQGLEFLIYFQGNSAPDKSGLPSDRFSAERTGGSVSTLTIQRTQQEDSAVYLCASSQGQGNSPLHFGNGTRLTVT.

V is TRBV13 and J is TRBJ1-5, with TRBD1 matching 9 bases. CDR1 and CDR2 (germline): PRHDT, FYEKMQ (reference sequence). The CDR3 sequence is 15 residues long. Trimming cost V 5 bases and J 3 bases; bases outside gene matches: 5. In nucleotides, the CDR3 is TGTGCCAGCAGCGCCGGGACAGGGAACAATCAGCCCCAGCATTTT. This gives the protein CASSAGTGNNQPQHF.

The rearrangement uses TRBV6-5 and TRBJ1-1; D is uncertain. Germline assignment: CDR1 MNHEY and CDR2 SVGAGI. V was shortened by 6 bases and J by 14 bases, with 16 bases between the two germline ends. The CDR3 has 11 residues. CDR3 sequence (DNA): TGTGCCAGCAGACAACAGATTTATTGCTTCTTT. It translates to CASRQQIYCFF.

The CDR3 is CASSQDLGRGGETQYF. The CDR3 bases are TGCGCCAGCAGCCAAGATCTGGGTCGGGGGGGAGAGACCCAGTACTTC. The V call is TRBV4-3, the J call TRBJ2-5; 8 bases map to TRBD2. Germline CDR1 and CDR2: LGHNA and YSLEER. J lost 4 bases, V lost 0 bases, and 7 bases had no gene match. This CDR3 has 16 amino acids.

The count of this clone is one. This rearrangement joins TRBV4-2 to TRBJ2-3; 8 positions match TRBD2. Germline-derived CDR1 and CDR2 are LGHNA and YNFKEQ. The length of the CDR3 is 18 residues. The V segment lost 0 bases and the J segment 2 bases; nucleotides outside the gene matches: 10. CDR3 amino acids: CASSQDGLRGRNTDTQYF. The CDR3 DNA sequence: TGTGCCAGCAGCCAAGATGGTCTTCGCGGGAGGAACACAGATACGCAGTATTTT.

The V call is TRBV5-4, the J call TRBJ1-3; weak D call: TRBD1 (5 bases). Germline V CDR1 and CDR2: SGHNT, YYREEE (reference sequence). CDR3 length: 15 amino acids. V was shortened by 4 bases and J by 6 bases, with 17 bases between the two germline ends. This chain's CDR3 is CASSPGGRGINTIYF. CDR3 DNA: TGTGCCAGCAGCCCCGGGGGAAGGGGTATAAACACCATATATTTT.

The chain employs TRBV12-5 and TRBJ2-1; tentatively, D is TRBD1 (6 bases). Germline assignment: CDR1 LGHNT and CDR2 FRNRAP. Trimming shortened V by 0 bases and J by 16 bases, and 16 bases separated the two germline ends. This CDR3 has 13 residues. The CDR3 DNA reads TGTGCTAGTGGTTTGGTAGGGGGACCTAAGGGATTCTTC. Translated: CASGLVGGPKGFF.

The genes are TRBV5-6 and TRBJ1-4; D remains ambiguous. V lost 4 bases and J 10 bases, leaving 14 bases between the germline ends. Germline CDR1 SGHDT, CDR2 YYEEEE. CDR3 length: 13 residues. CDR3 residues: CASSPQVSGKLFF. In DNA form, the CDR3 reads TGTGCCAGCAGCCCCCAAGTTTCAGGAAAACTGTTTTTT.

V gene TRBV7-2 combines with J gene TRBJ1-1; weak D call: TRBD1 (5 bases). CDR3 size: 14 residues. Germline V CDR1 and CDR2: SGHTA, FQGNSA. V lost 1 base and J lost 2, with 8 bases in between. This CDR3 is CASSLGGGNTEAFF. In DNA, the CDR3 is TGTGCCAGCAGCTTAGGCGGGGGAAACACTGAAGCTTTCTTT.

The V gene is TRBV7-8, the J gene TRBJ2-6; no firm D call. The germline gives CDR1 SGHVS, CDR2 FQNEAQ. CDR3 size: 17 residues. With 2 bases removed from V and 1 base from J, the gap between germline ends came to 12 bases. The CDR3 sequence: CASSLFFAGSGANVLTF. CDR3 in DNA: TGTGCCAGCAGCTTATTTTTCGCAGGATCTGGGGCCAACGTCCTGACTTTC.

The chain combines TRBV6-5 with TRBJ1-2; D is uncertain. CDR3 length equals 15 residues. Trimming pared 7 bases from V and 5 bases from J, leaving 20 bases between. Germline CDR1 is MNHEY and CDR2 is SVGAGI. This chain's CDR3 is CASNRGPQIGYGYTF. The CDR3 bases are TGTGCCAGCAATCGCGGGCCTCAAATAGGGTATGGCTACACCTTC.

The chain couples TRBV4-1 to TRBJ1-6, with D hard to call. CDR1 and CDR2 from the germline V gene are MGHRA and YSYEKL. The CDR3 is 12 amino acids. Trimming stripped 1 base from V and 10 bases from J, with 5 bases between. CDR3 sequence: CASSQVGSPLHF. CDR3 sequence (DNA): TGCGCCAGCAGCCAAGTCGGGTCACCCCTCCACTTT.